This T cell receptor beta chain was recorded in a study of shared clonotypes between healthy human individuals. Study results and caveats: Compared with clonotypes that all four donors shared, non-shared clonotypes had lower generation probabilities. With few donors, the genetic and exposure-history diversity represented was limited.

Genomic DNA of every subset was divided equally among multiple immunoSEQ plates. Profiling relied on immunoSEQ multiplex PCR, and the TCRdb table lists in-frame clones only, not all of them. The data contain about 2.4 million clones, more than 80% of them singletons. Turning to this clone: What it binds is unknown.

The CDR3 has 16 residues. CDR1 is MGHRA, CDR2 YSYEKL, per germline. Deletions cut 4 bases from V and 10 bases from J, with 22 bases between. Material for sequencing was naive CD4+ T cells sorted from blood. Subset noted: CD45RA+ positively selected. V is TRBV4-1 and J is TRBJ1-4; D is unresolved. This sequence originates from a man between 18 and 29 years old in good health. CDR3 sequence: CASSPGVTSSDGKLFF. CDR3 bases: TGCGCCAGCAGCCCCGGGGTTACCAGTTCGGATGGAAAACTGTTTTTT.